The 23 T cell receptor beta chains given below trace back to one sample, sequenced in a study of shared clonotypes between healthy human individuals. Libraries were prepared by immunoSEQ multiplex PCR; TCRdb keeps only in-frame clonotypes and omits some of them. The data contain approximately 2.5 million clones, 90% to 95% of them singletons. The specimen sequenced was naive CD4+ T cells from PBMCs. Subset of the sample: CD45RA+ positively selected. The receptors shown here come from a man aged 18 to 35 in good health. Some clones in this sample may be carry-over from other donors' samples.

The chain employs TRBV7-6 and TRBJ2-1, with D uncertain. The V gene's germline CDR1 is SGHVS and CDR2 FNYEAQ. The germline V and J ends were trimmed by 4 bases and 0 bases, with 10 bases remaining between them. This CDR3 contains 15 residues. CDR3 protein: CASSSPSSSYNEQFF. In DNA form, the CDR3 reads TGTGCCAGCAGCTCGCCAAGTAGCTCCTACAATGAGCAGTTCTTC.

Comments on this clone: The same CDR3 also results from other DNA sequences found in this sample. The chain has TRBV7-2 and TRBJ2-5; 10 nucleotides agree with TRBD1. Germline trimming cut 5 bases from V and 5 bases from J; bases unmatched to any gene: 5. From germline, CDR1 is SGHTA and CDR2 FQGNSA. The CDR3 spans 14 residues. CDR3 loop: CASSRQGARETQYF. In nucleotides, the CDR3 is TGTGCCAGCAGCCGACAGGGGGCAAGGGAGACCCAGTACTTC.

This clone was seen a few times. Other nucleotide sequences from this sample produce the same CDR3. The chain recombines TRBV2 with TRBJ1-1, with 7 bases aligning to TRBD1. The length of the CDR3 is 13 residues. From germline, CDR1 is SNHLY and CDR2 FYNNEI. With V trimmed by 4 bases and J by 1 base, 0 bases remained unmatched. The CDR3 reads CASSGDRNTEAFF. CDR3 nucleotide sequence: TGTGCCAGCAGTGGGGACAGGAACACTGAAGCTTTCTTT.

The chain couples TRBV5-1 to TRBJ2-3; tentative D call: TRBD2 (6 bases). Germline V CDR1 and CDR2: SGHRS, YFSETQ. V was trimmed by 1 base and J by 4 bases, leaving 16 bases between them. This CDR3 region has 16 residues. The CDR3 coding sequence is TGCGCCAGCAGCTTGCTGACGGCGGGAAGTGCAGATACGCAGTATTTT. Its protein is CASSLLTAGSADTQYF.

The V call is TRBV28, the J call TRBJ1-3; D is uncertain. V was shortened by 6 bases and J by 4 bases, with 19 bases between the two germline ends. Looked up from germline, CDR1 is MDHEN and CDR2 is SYDVKM. CDR3 length: 16 residues. The CDR3 protein is CASSLDGLARGNTIYF. In DNA form, the CDR3 reads TGTGCCAGCAGCCTGGACGGACTCGCGAGAGGAAACACCATATATTTT.

The rearrangement joins TRBV12-5 to TRBJ2-3, with unresolved D. The CDR3 sequence is 12 residues long. The germline V and J ends were trimmed by 3 bases and 9 bases, with 10 bases remaining between them. CDR1 is LGHNT, CDR2 FRNRAP, per germline. The CDR3 DNA reads as TGTGCTAGTGGTTTATTCGGTGAGACGCAGTATTTT. This codes for CASGLFGETQYF.

The J gene is TRBJ1-4, the V gene TRBV7-9; 7 bases fit TRBD1. Germline trimming cut 5 bases from V and 5 bases from J; bases unmatched to any gene: 8. This CDR3 region has 15 residues. The germline V gene encodes CDR1 SEHNR and CDR2 FQNEAQ (reference sequence). CDR3 sequence reads: CASSDERGRNEKLFF. CDR3 DNA: TGTGCCAGCAGCGATGAAAGGGGGCGAAATGAAAAACTGTTTTTT.

This clone came up once. V and J are TRBV5-1 and TRBJ2-7, with 7 bases that match TRBD1. Germline assignment: CDR1 SGHRS and CDR2 YFSETQ. V was pared by 4 bases and J by 1 base, with 5 bases of the junction left unmatched. The CDR3 runs 14 residues. The CDR3 nucleotides read TGCGCCAGCAGCATTCGACAGGGTTCCTACGAGCAGTACTTC. This sequence encodes CASSIRQGSYEQYF.

The CDR3 sequence: CASSLPFPGNYGYTF. The CDR3 DNA is TGTGCCAGTAGTCTACCCTTTCCGGGTAACTATGGCTACACCTTC. V is TRBV19 and J is TRBJ1-2; D not resolved. Germline lookup yields CDR1 LNHDA and CDR2 SQIVND (reference sequence). The CDR3 consists of 15 residues. V dropped 5 bases and J dropped 1 base, with 14 bases sitting between them.

This sequence joins TRBV11-2 and TRBJ2-6, with 7 bases aligning to TRBD2. The CDR3 spans 19 residues. CDR1 is SGHAT and CDR2 is FQNNGV in the germline V gene. With V trimmed by 4 bases and J by 2 bases, 14 bases remained unmatched. Here the CDR3 reads CASSSTRGSGTAGANVLTF. The CDR3 DNA follows: TGTGCCAGCAGCTCCACCCGGGGCAGCGGGACCGCTGGGGCCAACGTCCTGACTTTC.

The table lists this clone with a count of one. The chain couples TRBV6-5 to TRBJ2-2, with a possible D match to TRBD2 (7 bases). CDR3 length: 15 amino acids. CDR1 is MNHEY and CDR2 is SVGAGI in the germline V gene. V lost 0 bases and J 5 bases, leaving 10 bases between the germline ends. The CDR3 DNA is TGTGCCAGCAGTTACTCCGGGGGGCAAACCGGGGAGCTGTTTTTT. Translated: CASSYSGGQTGELFF.

Worth noting for this clone: Other DNA sequences from this sample encode an identical CDR3 as well. The chain links TRBV5-1 to TRBJ2-3; tentative D call: TRBD1 (5 bases). V was shortened by 3 bases and J by 3 bases, with 5 bases between the two germline ends. The CDR3 totals 12 residues. CDR1 is SGHRS, CDR2 YFSETQ, per germline. The CDR3 DNA follows: TGCGCCAGCAGCTCAGGGACAGATACGCAGTATTTT. Translation: CASSSGTDTQYF.

V is TRBV5-4 and J is TRBJ2-1; 11 nucleotides match TRBD1. Trimming removed 5 bases from V and 8 bases from J; junction bases left unmatched: 12. Germline V gene lookup returns CDR1 SGHNT and CDR2 YYREEE (reference sequence). The CDR3 has 16 residues. The CDR3 sequence: CASRGTGGRASDEQFF. In DNA form, the CDR3 reads TGTGCCAGCAGGGGGACAGGGGGTCGTGCATCGGATGAGCAGTTCTTC.

The chain uses TRBV7-2 and TRBJ1-1; a possible D gene is TRBD1 (5 bases). Deletions cut 0 bases from V and 0 bases from J, with 14 bases between. The CDR3 has 17 amino acids. CDR1 SGHTA and CDR2 FQGNSA come from the germline V gene. CDR3 protein: CASSLARLGTMNTEAFF. As DNA, the CDR3 is TGTGCCAGCAGCTTAGCGCGTTTAGGGACCATGAACACTGAAGCTTTCTTT. The variable domain in full, with the rest retrieved from reference TRBV7-2 and TRBJ1-1, is GAGVSQSPSNKVTEKGKDVELRCDPISGHTALYWYRQSLGQGLEFLIYFQGNSAPDKSGLPSDRFSAERTGGSVSTLTIQRTQQEDSAVYLCASSLARLGTMNTEAFFGQGTRLTVV.

CDR3 loop: CASTLTSGVGTGELFF. The CDR3 nucleotides read TGTGCCAGCACTCTCACTAGCGGAGTAGGTACCGGGGAGCTGTTTTTT. The V call is TRBV2, the J call TRBJ2-2; 8 bases map to TRBD2. CDR3 length: 16 residues. Germline V gene sequence: CDR1 SNHLY, CDR2 FYNNEI. With V trimmed by 7 bases and J by 5 bases, 12 bases remained unmatched. The full variable domain, in which reference TRBV2 and TRBJ2-2 provide the parts outside the CDR3, is EPEVTQTPSHQVTQMGQEVILRCVPISNHLYFYWYRQILGQKVEFLVSFYNNEISEKSEIFDDQFSVERPDGSNFTLKIRSTKLEDSAMYFCASTLTSGVGTGELFFGEGSRLTVL.

The chain couples TRBV10-2 to TRBJ2-7, with 12 bases matching TRBD2. Germline CDR1 is WSHSY and CDR2 is SAAADI. The CDR3 sequence is 15 residues long. The V gene end was trimmed by 2 bases and the J gene end by 6 bases; junction bases not matched to a gene: 5. The chain's CDR3 is CASSEGSSGRGEQYF. CDR3 nucleotides: TGCGCCAGCAGTGAGGGTTCTAGCGGGAGGGGCGAGCAGTACTTC.

This clone was seen only a few times. V gene TRBV6-5 combines with J gene TRBJ1-5; D ambiguous. Germline-derived CDR1 and CDR2 are MNHEY and SVGAGI. This CDR3 has 14 residues. Trimming pared 0 bases from V and 5 bases from J, leaving 8 bases between. DNA of the CDR3: TGTGCCAGCAGTTACTCCGGACGATATCAGCCCCAGCATTTT. Its translation: CASSYSGRYQPQHF.

This clone was counted once. The chain has TRBV5-1 and TRBJ1-1; D may be TRBD1 (5 bases). The V and J ends lost 1 base and 3 bases respectively, with 13 bases between them. Germline V gene sequence: CDR1 SGHRS, CDR2 YFSETQ. This CDR3 is 15 amino acids long. This chain's CDR3 is CASSLIPGRYTEAFF. CDR3 coding DNA: TGCGCCAGCAGCTTGATCCCAGGGAGATACACTGAAGCTTTCTTT.

In regard to this clone: In the same sample, other DNA sequences code for this CDR3. V gene TRBV28 combines with J gene TRBJ1-2, with no clear D. Germline CDR1 reads MDHEN; CDR2 reads SYDVKM. The CDR3 covers 15 residues. Trimming pared 7 bases from V and 8 bases from J, leaving 23 bases between. The CDR3 region has the DNA TGTGCCAGCAAGTCCCTCACGACTCCACCCTACGGCTACACCTTC. It yields the protein CASKSLTTPPYGYTF.

On this clone: The identical CDR3 is also encoded by other nucleotide sequences in the sample. The rearrangement joins TRBV7-2 to TRBJ2-5; D uncertain. Germline V CDR1 and CDR2: SGHTA, FQGNSA. The CDR3 spans 14 residues. With 1 base removed from V and 2 bases from J, the gap between germline ends came to 8 bases. In DNA, the CDR3 is TGTGCCAGCAGCTTAGGCGGCGGACAAGAGACCCAGTACTTC. Its translation is CASSLGGGQETQYF.

V and J are TRBV29-1 and TRBJ2-7, with D hard to call. The CDR3 spans 12 residues. Germline loops: CDR1 SQVTM, CDR2 ANQGSEA. Trimming cost V 0 bases and J 4 bases, with 7 bases left between them. CDR3 in amino acids: CSVEDLQYEQYF. The CDR3 region has the DNA TGCAGCGTTGAAGATCTTCAGTACGAGCAGTACTTC.

The V gene is TRBV27, the J gene TRBJ1-1; the D is unclear. The CDR3 totals 13 residues. Per germline, CDR1 MNHEY and CDR2 SMNVEV (reference sequence). Trimming cost V 6 bases and J 1 base, with 9 bases left between them. The CDR3 DNA follows: TGTGCCAGCAGACTGGACGGGAACACTGAAGCTTTCTTT. Translation gives CASRLDGNTEAFF.

In the case of this clone: The sample carries other DNA sequences with the same CDR3. CDR3: CASSPLGGDTGELFF. The CDR3 DNA reads as TGTGCCAGCAGCCCCCTTGGGGGCGACACCGGGGAGCTGTTTTTT. The gene calls are TRBV7-9 and TRBJ2-2; maybe TRBD1 (6 bases). Germline V gene data show CDR1 as SEHNR and CDR2 as FQNEAQ (reference sequence). The V end lost 5 bases, the J end lost 3 bases, and 13 bases lay between the germline ends. The CDR3 has 15 residues.